This paragraph covers one TCR beta chain sequence. Its antigen remains unidentified. This CDR3 is 14 amino acids long. Trimming at V came to 5 bases and at J to 4 bases, leaving 4 bases not matched to a gene. The germline gives CDR1 SEHNR, CDR2 FQNEAQ (reference sequence). The nonmyeloablative bone marrow transplants came from related graft donors, with transient mixed chimerism. Unstimulated Tregs (CD4+CD25+CD127-) and CD4+CD25- non-Tregs were sorted from PBMCs. This specimen comes from a study of Tregs in tolerant kidney transplant recipients. Study-wide results and limits: Validation in larger populations is needed because few patients were studied.

Profiling relied on immunoSEQ multiplex PCR, and the TCRdb table lists in-frame clones only, not all of them. The sample lists approximately 81,000 clones, roughly 91% seen once, with roughly 1.4% in the top ten. Sequencing used CD4+ T cells from blood (PBMCs), obtained 24 months after the transplant. The receptor was derived from a human patient who received a combined kidney and bone marrow transplant. T cells may partly derive from the graft donor. The gene calls are TRBV7-9 and TRBJ1-2; 10 positions match TRBD1. As DNA, the CDR3 is TGTGCCAGCAGCCTCCGGACAGGGGGCTATGGCTACACCTTC. As protein: CASSLRTGGYGYTF.